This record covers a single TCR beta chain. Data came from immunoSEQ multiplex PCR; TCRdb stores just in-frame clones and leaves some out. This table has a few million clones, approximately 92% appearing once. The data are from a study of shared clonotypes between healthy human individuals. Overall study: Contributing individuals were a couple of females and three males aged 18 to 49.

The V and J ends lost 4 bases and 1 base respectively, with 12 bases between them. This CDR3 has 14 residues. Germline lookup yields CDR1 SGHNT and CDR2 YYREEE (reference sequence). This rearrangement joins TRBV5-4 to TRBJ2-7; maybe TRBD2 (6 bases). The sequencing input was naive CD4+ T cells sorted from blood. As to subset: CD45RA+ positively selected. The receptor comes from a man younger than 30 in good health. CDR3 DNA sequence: TGTGCCAGCAGCGGGACTCTGACGTCCTACGAGCAGTACTTC. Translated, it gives CASSGTLTSYEQYF. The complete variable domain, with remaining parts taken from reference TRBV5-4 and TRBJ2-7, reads ETGVTQSPTHLIKTRGQQVTLRCSSQSGHNTVSWYQQALGQGPQFIFQYYREEENGRGNFPPRFSGLQFPNYSSELNVNALELDDSALYLCASSGTLTSYEQYFGPGTRLTVT.